This is a list of T cell receptor beta chains from one sample in a study of T cell changes during pregnancy in multiple sclerosis. Data came from immunoSEQ multiplex PCR; TCRdb stores just in-frame clones and leaves some out. The profile shows around 56,000 clones, roughly nine tenths of them singletons. The source was CD4+ T cells from peripheral blood mononuclear cells, collected in the first trimester of pregnancy. The receptors stem from a female donor with multiple sclerosis, enrolled in a pregnancy study. Each CDR3 is given with its conserved first and last residue. D genes are given only for firm matches. Not every row has a clone size; where given, it reads once, few, many or a size class.

J gene: TRBJ1-1
clone size: once
D gene: TRBD1
V gene: TRBV11-2
CDR3 DNA: TGTGCCAGCAGTCACTCAGGGGGGAGATGGGCTGAAGCTTTCTTT
CDR3 protein: CASSHSGGRWAEAFF

J gene: TRBJ2-1
clone size: -
D gene: TRBD2
V gene: TRBV6-4
CDR3 DNA: TGTGCCAGCAGTGATAGTAGCGGGGGACCTCTCGGTGAGCAGTTCTTC
CDR3 protein: CASSDSSGGPLGEQFF

J gene: TRBJ2-1
clone size: once
D gene: -
V gene: TRBV5-1
CDR3 DNA: TGCGCCAGCAGCCTCGGGGTTCTCTCCTACAATGAGCAGTTCTTC
CDR3 protein: CASSLGVLSYNEQFF

J gene: TRBJ1-5
clone size: -
D gene: TRBD1
V gene: TRBV6-1
CDR3 DNA: TGTGCCAGCAGTGAACGGGGGACAGGGGTAGTTCAGCCCCAGCATTTT
CDR3 protein: CASSERGTGVVQPQHF

J gene: TRBJ1-1
clone size: -
D gene: TRBD1
V gene: TRBV18
CDR3 DNA: TGTGCCAGCTCACCTCTCGGGATAGGGGGCGAAACTGAAGCTTTCTTT
CDR3 protein: CASSPLGIGGETEAFF

J gene: TRBJ2-2
clone size: -
D gene: -
V gene: TRBV11-3
CDR3 DNA: TGTGCCAGCAGCTTCGCAGCGACGAACACCGGGGAGCTGTTTTTT
CDR3 protein: CASSFAATNTGELFF

J gene: TRBJ2-5
clone size: -
D gene: -
V gene: TRBV4-3
CDR3 DNA: TGCGCCAGCAGCCAAGATGCAGGGGTGGAGACCCAGTACTTC
CDR3 protein: CASSQDAGVETQYF

J gene: TRBJ2-1
clone size: -
D gene: -
V gene: TRBV7-3
CDR3 DNA: TGTGCCAGCAGCTTAATGTTATCAGGGGAACTCTCCTACAATGAGCAGTTCTTC
CDR3 protein: CASSLMLSGELSYNEQFF

J gene: TRBJ2-1
clone size: -
D gene: -
V gene: TRBV9
CDR3 DNA: TGTGCCAGCAGCCCCCGGACCGGGACTTCCTACAATGAGCAGTTCTTC
CDR3 protein: CASSPRTGTSYNEQFF

J gene: TRBJ2-1
clone size: -
D gene: -
V gene: TRBV7-3
CDR3 DNA: TGTGCCAGCAGCTGGTCGCGGGGGCGGAATGAGCAGTTCTTC
CDR3 protein: CASSWSRGRNEQFF

J gene: TRBJ1-2
clone size: -
D gene: -
V gene: TRBV7-3
CDR3 DNA: TGTGCCAGCAGCTTAACGCGGGCAGGGGACTATGGCTACACCTTC
CDR3 protein: CASSLTRAGDYGYTF

J gene: TRBJ1-2
clone size: -
D gene: -
V gene: TRBV11-2
CDR3 DNA: TGTGCCAGCAGCTACCGCATGGGGCGGGATAACTATGGCTACACCTTC
CDR3 protein: CASSYRMGRDNYGYTF

J gene: TRBJ2-7
clone size: -
D gene: -
V gene: TRBV9
CDR3 DNA: TGTGCCAGCAGCGTAGATGGGGGGGGGCCCGCTGGGCAGTACTTC
CDR3 protein: CASSVDGGGPAGQYF

J gene: TRBJ2-2
clone size: -
D gene: -
V gene: TRBV2
CDR3 DNA: TGTGCCAGCAGGCGACTAGTCCTGAACACCGGGGAGCTGTTTTTT
CDR3 protein: CASRRLVLNTGELFF

J gene: TRBJ2-3
clone size: -
D gene: TRBD2
V gene: TRBV10-3
CDR3 DNA: TGTGCCATAGCCCGGGGACTAGCGGGGACAGATACGCAGTATTTT
CDR3 protein: CAIARGLAGTDTQYF

J gene: TRBJ1-4
clone size: -
D gene: -
V gene: TRBV18
CDR3 DNA: TGTGCCAGCTCACCAGCAACTGCAACTAATGAAAAACTGTTTTTT
CDR3 protein: CASSPATATNEKLFF

J gene: TRBJ1-2
clone size: -
D gene: TRBD1
V gene: TRBV19
CDR3 DNA: TGTGCCAGTAGTATAACAGGGGGCGAGCTCTATGGCTACACCTTC
CDR3 protein: CASSITGGELYGYTF

J gene: TRBJ2-7
clone size: -
D gene: -
V gene: TRBV7-2
CDR3 DNA: TGTGCCAGCAGCTTAGTCGGGTTCTACGAGCAGTACTTC
CDR3 protein: CASSLVGFYEQYF

J gene: TRBJ2-5
clone size: -
D gene: TRBD1
V gene: TRBV25-1
CDR3 DNA: TGTGCCAGCAGCGCTGAGGGGGCGCTAAAAGAGACCCAGTACTTC
CDR3 protein: CASSAEGALKETQYF

J gene: TRBJ2-5
clone size: -
D gene: TRBD2
V gene: TRBV4-2
CDR3 DNA: TGTGCCAGCAGCCAAGGTGGGACTAGCGGACAAGAGACCCAGTACTTC
CDR3 protein: CASSQGGTSGQETQYF

J gene: TRBJ1-5
clone size: -
D gene: -
V gene: TRBV29-1
CDR3 DNA: TGCAGCGTCATCGGTTTCGGGGGAGGACAGCCCCAGCATTTT
CDR3 protein: CSVIGFGGGQPQHF

J gene: TRBJ2-1
clone size: -
D gene: -
V gene: TRBV21-1
CDR3 DNA: TGTGCCAGCACCAGGGAAGGTGGCAGCTCCTACAATGAGCAGTTCTTC
CDR3 protein: CASTREGGSSYNEQFF